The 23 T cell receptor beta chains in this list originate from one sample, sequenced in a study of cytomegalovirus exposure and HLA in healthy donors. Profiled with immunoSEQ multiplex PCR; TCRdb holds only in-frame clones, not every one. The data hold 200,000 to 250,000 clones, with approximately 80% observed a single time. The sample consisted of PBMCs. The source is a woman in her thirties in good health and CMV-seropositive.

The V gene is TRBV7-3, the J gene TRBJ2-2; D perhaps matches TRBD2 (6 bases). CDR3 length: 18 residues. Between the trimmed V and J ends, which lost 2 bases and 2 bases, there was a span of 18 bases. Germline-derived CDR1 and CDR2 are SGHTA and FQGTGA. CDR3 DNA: TGTGCCAGCAGCTTAGTTTCGCCCTTAGCGGATAACACCGGGGAGCTGTTTTTT. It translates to CASSLVSPLADNTGELFF.

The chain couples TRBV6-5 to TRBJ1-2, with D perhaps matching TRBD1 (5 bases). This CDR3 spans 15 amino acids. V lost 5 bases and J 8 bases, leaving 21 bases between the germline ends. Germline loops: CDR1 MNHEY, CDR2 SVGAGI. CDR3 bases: TGTGCCAGCAGTGCGACGCGGCGGCAGGGTGGCGGCTACACCTTC. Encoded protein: CASSATRRQGGGYTF.

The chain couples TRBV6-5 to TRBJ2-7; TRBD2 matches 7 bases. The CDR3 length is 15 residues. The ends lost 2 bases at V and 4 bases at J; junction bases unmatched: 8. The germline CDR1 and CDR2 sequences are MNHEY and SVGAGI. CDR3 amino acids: CASSYRAGDGYEQYF. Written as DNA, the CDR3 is TGTGCCAGCAGTTACAGGGCGGGAGATGGTTACGAGCAGTACTTC.

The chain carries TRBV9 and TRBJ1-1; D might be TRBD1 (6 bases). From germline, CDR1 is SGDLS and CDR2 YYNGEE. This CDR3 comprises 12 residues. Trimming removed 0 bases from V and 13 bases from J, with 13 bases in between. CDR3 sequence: CASSVGGTQGFF. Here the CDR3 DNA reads TGTGCCAGCAGCGTAGGAGGGACACAGGGTTTCTTT. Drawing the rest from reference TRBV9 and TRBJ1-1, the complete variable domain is DSGVTQTPKHLITATGQRVTLRCSPRSGDLSVYWYQQSLDQGLQFLIQYYNGEERAKGNILERFSAQQFPDLHSELNLSSLELGDSALYFCASSVGGTQGFFGQGTRLTVV.

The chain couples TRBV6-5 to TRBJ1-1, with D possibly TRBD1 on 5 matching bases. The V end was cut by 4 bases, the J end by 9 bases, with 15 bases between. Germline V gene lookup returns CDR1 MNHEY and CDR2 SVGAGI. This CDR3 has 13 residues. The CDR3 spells CASSLQRGSQAFF. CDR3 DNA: TGTGCCAGCAGTTTACAGCGGGGGTCTCAAGCTTTCTTT.

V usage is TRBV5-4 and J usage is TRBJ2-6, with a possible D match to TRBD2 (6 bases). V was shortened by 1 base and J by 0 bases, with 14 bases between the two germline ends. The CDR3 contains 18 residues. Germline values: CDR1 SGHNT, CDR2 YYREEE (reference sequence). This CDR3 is CASSLSGLWSSGANVLTF. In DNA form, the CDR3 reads TGTGCCAGCAGCTTGTCGGGACTCTGGAGCTCTGGGGCCAACGTCCTGACTTTC.

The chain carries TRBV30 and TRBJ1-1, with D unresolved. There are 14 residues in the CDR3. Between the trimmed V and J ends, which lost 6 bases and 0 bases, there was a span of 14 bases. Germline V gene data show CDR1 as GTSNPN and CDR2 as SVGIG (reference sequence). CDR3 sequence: CACLSTDMNTEAFF. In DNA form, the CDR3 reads TGTGCCTGCCTGTCAACGGATATGAACACTGAAGCTTTCTTT. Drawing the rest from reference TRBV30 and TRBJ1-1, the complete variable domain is SQTIHQWPATLVQPVGSPLSLECTVEGTSNPNLYWYRQAAGRGLQLLFYSVGIGQISSEVPQNLSASRPQDRQFILSSKKLLLSDSGFYLCACLSTDMNTEAFFGQGTRLTVV.

CDR3 bases: TGTGCCAGCAGCTTCGCTTCCGGGGCTAGCGGGATCACAGATACGCAGTATTTT. Its protein is CASSFASGASGITDTQYF. This rearrangement joins TRBV5-6 to TRBJ2-3, with TRBD2 matching over 9 bases. The CDR3 contains 18 residues. Germline CDR1 and CDR2: SGHDT and YYEEEE. The V segment lost 2 bases and the J segment 2 bases; nucleotides outside the gene matches: 12.

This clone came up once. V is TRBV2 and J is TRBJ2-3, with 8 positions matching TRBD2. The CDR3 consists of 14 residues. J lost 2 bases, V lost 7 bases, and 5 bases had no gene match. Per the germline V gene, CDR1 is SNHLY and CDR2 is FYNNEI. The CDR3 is CASKLAENTDTQYF. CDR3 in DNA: TGTGCCAGCAAACTAGCGGAGAACACAGATACGCAGTATTTT.

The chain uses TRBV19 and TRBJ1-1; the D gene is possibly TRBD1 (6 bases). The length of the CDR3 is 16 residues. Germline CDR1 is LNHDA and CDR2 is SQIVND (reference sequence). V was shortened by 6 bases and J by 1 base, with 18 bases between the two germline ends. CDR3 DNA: TGTGCCAGTAGGGATAAAGGGGGAGTGGGGAACACTGAAGCTTTCTTT. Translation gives CASRDKGGVGNTEAFF.

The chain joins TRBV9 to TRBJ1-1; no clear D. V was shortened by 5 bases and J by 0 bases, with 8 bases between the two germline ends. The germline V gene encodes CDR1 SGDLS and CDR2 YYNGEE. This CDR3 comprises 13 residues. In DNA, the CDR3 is TGTGCCAGCAGTAGGGTTTTGAACACTGAAGCTTTCTTT. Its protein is CASSRVLNTEAFF.

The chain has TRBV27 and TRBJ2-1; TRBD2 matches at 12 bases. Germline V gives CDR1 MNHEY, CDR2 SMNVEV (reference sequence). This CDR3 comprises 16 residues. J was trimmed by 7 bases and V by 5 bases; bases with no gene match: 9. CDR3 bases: TGTGCCAGCAGTACCCTAGCGGGAGGGCCCAAGAATGAGCAGTTCTTC. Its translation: CASSTLAGGPKNEQFF.

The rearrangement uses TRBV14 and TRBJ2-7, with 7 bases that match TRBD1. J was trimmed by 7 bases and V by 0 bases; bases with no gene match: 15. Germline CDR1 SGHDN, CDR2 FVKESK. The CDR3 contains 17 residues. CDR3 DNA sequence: TGTGCCAGCAGCCAAGAAGGAACGGGACAGTTGGAGATGGAGCAGTACTTC. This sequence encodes CASSQEGTGQLEMEQYF.

In DNA, the CDR3 is TGCGCCAGCAGCGACAACTACAATGAGCAGTTCTTC. Translating gives CASSDNYNEQFF. V gene TRBV5-1 combines with J gene TRBJ2-1; D is unclear. CDR3 length equals 12 residues. Germline lookup yields CDR1 SGHRS and CDR2 YFSETQ. Trimming pared 4 bases from V and 3 bases from J, leaving 5 bases between. Looking up the rest from reference TRBV5-1 and TRBJ2-1 gives the full variable domain: KAGVTQTPRYLIKTRGQQVTLSCSPISGHRSVSWYQQTPGQGLQFLFEYFSETQRNKGNFPGRFSGRQFSNSRSEMNVSTLELGDSALYLCASSDNYNEQFFGPGTRLTVL.

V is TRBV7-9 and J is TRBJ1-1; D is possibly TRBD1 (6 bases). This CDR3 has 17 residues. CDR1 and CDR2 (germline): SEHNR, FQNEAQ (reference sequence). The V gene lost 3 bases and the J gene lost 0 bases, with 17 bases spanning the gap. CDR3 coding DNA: TGTGCCAGCAGCTTTTCGACAGGCTCCCAACTGAACACTGAAGCTTTCTTT. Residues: CASSFSTGSQLNTEAFF.

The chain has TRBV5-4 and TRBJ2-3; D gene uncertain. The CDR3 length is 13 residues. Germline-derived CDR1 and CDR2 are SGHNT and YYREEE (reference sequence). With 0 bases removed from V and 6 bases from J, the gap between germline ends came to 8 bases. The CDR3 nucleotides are TGTGCCAGCAGCTTGGAGAGCCCCGATACGCAGTATTTT. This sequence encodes CASSLESPDTQYF.

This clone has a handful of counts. CDR3 amino acids: CASRTDRATEAFF. In DNA form, the CDR3 reads TGTGCCAGCAGGACCGACAGGGCCACTGAAGCTTTCTTT. This chain joins TRBV28 and TRBJ1-1; the match to TRBD1 covers 7 bases. CDR3 length: 13 amino acids. Germline CDR1 and CDR2: MDHEN and SYDVKM. J gave up 4 bases and V 6 bases, and 5 bases lay outside the gene matches.

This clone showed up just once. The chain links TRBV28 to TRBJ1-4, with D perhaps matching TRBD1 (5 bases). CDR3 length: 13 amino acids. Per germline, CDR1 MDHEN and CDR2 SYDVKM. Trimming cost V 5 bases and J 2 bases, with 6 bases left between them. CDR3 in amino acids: CASSEGTNEKLFF. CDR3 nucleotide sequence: TGTGCCAGCAGTGAGGGGACTAATGAAAAACTGTTTTTT.

The CDR3 reads CASSDAGRTDTQYF. In DNA form, the CDR3 reads TGTGCCAGCAGTGATGCGGGTCGCACAGATACGCAGTATTTT. The V call is TRBV2, the J call TRBJ2-3, with a weak D call TRBD2 (5 bases). Germline V gene sequence: CDR1 SNHLY, CDR2 FYNNEI. There are 14 residues in the CDR3. V was trimmed by 3 bases and J by 1 base, leaving 8 bases between them.

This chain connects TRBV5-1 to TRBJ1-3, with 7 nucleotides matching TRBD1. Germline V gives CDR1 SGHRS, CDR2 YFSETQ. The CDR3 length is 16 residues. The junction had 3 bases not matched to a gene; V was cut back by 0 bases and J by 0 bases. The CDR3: CASSLGTGASGNTIYF. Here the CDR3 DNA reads TGCGCCAGCAGCTTGGGGACAGGAGCCTCTGGAAACACCATATATTTT.

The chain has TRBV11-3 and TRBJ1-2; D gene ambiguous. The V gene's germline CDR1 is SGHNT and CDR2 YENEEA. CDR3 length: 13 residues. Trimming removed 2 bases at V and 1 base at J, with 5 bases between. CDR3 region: CASSLLLNYGYTF. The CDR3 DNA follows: TGTGCCAGCAGCTTATTACTTAACTATGGCTACACCTTC.

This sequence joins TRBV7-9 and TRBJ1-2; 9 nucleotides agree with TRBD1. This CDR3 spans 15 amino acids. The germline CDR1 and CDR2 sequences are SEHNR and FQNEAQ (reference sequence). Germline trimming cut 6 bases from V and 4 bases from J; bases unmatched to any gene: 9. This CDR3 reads CASRLTGTGFYGYTF. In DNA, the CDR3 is TGTGCCAGCAGATTGACCGGGACAGGGTTCTATGGCTACACCTTC.

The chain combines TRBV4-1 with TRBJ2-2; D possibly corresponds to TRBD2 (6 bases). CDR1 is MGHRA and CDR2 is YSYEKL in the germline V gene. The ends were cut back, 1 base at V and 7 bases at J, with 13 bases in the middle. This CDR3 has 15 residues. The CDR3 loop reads CASSQGSGAVGELFF. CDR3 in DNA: TGCGCCAGCAGCCAAGGGTCGGGAGCGGTCGGGGAGCTGTTTTTT.